The rows below give T cell receptor beta chains drawn from one sample of a study of a mutant IDH1 vaccine in newly diagnosed glioma. Assay used: immunoSEQ multiplex PCR; TCRdb lists only in-frame clones, some missing. The sample shows about 42,000 clones, roughly 80% of them seen only once. For these receptors, no antigen is known. Here the sequenced sample was PBMCs, taken from a glioma patient whose treatment included an IDH1 peptide vaccine. The receptors originated from a woman aged 45-65 years with glioma. CDR3s include the opening cysteine and the closing phenylalanine or tryptophan. The order of the fields is J gene, clone size, D gene, V gene, CDR3 protein, CDR3 DNA. A D gene is named only where the DNA matches it firmly. Some rows mark clone size as missing; the rest say once, few, many or name a class of expanded clone.

TRBJ1-1	.	.	TRBV6-5	CASSYSSQNMNTEAFF	TGTGCCAGCAGTTACTCGAGTCAGAACATGAACACTGAAGCTTTCTTT
TRBJ1-1	.	.	TRBV6-1	CASSERRQGGSEAFF	TGTGCCAGCAGTGAAAGGCGTCAGGGAGGATCTGAAGCTTTCTTT
TRBJ2-3	.	.	TRBV7-8	CASSLVWDPGRPTDTQYF	TGTGCCAGCAGCTTAGTGTGGGACCCGGGTAGACCCACAGATACGCAGTATTTT
TRBJ1-1	.	.	TRBV19	CASSTAREYTEAFF	TGTGCCAGTAGTACCGCCAGGGAGTACACTGAAGCTTTCTTT
TRBJ2-3	.	.	TRBV20-1	CSAPGESTQYF	TGCAGTGCTCCCGGGGAAAGTACGCAGTATTTT
TRBJ1-6	.	.	TRBV5-1	CASSPSGGNSPLHF	TGCGCCAGCAGCCCCTCGGGCGGTAATTCACCCCTCCACTTT
TRBJ1-3	.	TRBD1	TRBV5-1	CASSWTGQGSGNTIYF	TGCGCCAGCAGCTGGACGGGACAGGGCTCTGGAAACACCATATATTTT
TRBJ2-7	few	.	TRBV2	CASTVRAYEQYF	TGTGCCAGCACTGTACGGGCCTACGAGCAGTACTTC
TRBJ1-6	.	.	TRBV27	CASSLTQPTNSPLHF	TGTGCCAGCAGTTTAACCCAGCCGACTAATTCACCCCTCCACTTT
TRBJ1-2	.	.	TRBV19	CASSPWETVNYGYTF	TGTGCCAGTAGCCCCTGGGAGACAGTTAACTATGGCTACACCTTC
TRBJ1-3	.	TRBD1	TRBV5-4	CASSLSRGLGGNTIYF	TGTGCCAGCAGCCTATCCAGGGGGCTGGGGGGAAACACCATATATTTT
TRBJ1-5	.	TRBD1	TRBV5-1	CASSLIFAGQGVSNNQPQHF	TGCGCCAGCAGCTTGATATTCGCTGGACAGGGGGTATCTAACAATCAGCCCCAGCATTTT
TRBJ1-2	.	.	TRBV2	CASESAGSSNYGYTF	TGTGCCAGCGAGTCGGCGGGTTCATCGAACTATGGCTACACCTTC
TRBJ2-6	.	TRBD2	TRBV5-6	CASSPGTSGGATGANVLTF	TGTGCCAGCAGCCCCGGGACTAGCGGGGGGGCTACTGGGGCCAACGTCCTGACTTTC
TRBJ1-5	few	.	TRBV2	CASSRDQPQHF	TGTGCCAGCAGTAGGGATCAGCCCCAGCATTTT
TRBJ2-3	.	.	TRBV6-5	CASRRVMVDTQYF	TGTGCCAGCAGGCGGGTGATGGTGGATACGCAGTATTTT
TRBJ2-6	.	TRBD2	TRBV11-2	CASSFRLAGGIRGANVLTF	TGTGCCAGCAGCTTCCGCCTAGCGGGGGGTATTCGTGGGGCCAACGTCCTGACTTTC
TRBJ2-7	.	.	TRBV25-1	CASSGIGGSYYEQYF	TGTGCCAGCAGTGGGATAGGGGGTAGCTACTACGAGCAGTACTTC
TRBJ2-3	.	.	TRBV5-6	CASSLGDYTQYF	TGTGCCAGCAGCTTAGGCGACTATACGCAGTATTTT
TRBJ2-5	.	.	TRBV19	CASSITSQRGTQYF	TGTGCCAGTAGTATAACTAGCCAACGTGGGACCCAGTACTTC
TRBJ2-4	.	TRBD2	TRBV7-9	CASSPAGTSGGLAKNIQYF	TGTGCCAGCAGCCCTGCCGGGACTAGCGGGGGGCTAGCCAAAAACATTCAGTACTTC
TRBJ2-7	.	.	TRBV27	CASSLSGRGSSYEQYF	TGTGCCAGCAGTTTATCTGGGCGAGGGAGCTCCTACGAGCAGTACTTC
TRBJ1-2	.	TRBD1	TRBV9	CASSGYGQGATLFYGYTF	TGTGCCAGCAGCGGATACGGACAGGGGGCTACTCTTTTCTATGGCTACACCTTC
TRBJ2-7	once	.	TRBV6-1	CASKGPGQNPYEQYF	TGTGCCAGCAAAGGTCCCGGACAGAACCCCTACGAGCAGTACTTC
TRBJ2-3	.	TRBD2	TRBV18	CASSPLAGGTDTQYF	TGTGCCAGCTCACCTCTAGCGGGGGGCACAGATACGCAGTATTTT
TRBJ2-7	.	.	TRBV25-1	CASSEGGPKAEQYF	TGTGCCAGCAGTGAAGGGGGTCCAAAAGCCGAGCAGTACTTC
TRBJ2-3	.	.	TRBV29-1	CSAEESRPDTQYF	TGCAGCGCCGAGGAGTCCAGACCAGATACGCAGTATTTT
TRBJ1-5	.	.	TRBV6-6	CASSYTAPGQPQHF	TGTGCCAGCAGTTACACGGCCCCAGGTCAGCCCCAGCATTTT
TRBJ2-3	.	.	TRBV7-7	CASSPGPRDTQYF	TGTGCTAGCAGCCCCGGTCCGCGGGATACGCAGTATTTT
TRBJ1-1	.	.	TRBV5-1	CASSLVGGLTEAFF	TGCGCCAGCAGCTTGGTTGGGGGATTGACTGAAGCTTTCTTT
TRBJ1-3	.	TRBD1	TRBV6-5	CASRRGQGNTIYF	TGTGCCAGCAGGCGGGGACAGGGAAACACCATATATTTT
TRBJ1-2	.	.	TRBV19	CASNSFDSAGYTF	TGTGCCAGTAACTCCTTCGACAGTGCTGGCTACACCTTC
TRBJ1-1	.	.	TRBV11-2	CASSRQANTEAFF	TGTGCCAGCAGCCGGCAAGCGAACACTGAAGCTTTCTTT
TRBJ1-2	.	.	TRBV5-1	CASSLTGTNYGYTF	TGCGCCAGCAGCTTGACAGGGACAAACTATGGCTACACCTTC
TRBJ1-4	.	TRBD1	TRBV11-3	CASSPKGQRNEKLFF	TGTGCCAGCAGCCCTAAGGGACAGAGGAATGAAAAACTGTTTTTT
TRBJ2-7	.	.	TRBV27	CASSWTADYEQYF	TGTGCCAGCAGTTGGACGGCCGATTACGAGCAGTACTTC
TRBJ2-7	.	TRBD1	TRBV9	CASSATGGGVEQYF	TGTGCCAGCAGCGCGACAGGGGGTGGAGTTGAGCAGTACTTC
TRBJ1-2	.	.	TRBV9	CASSGFRDTMGYTF	TGTGCCAGCAGCGGTTTCCGGGACACTATGGGCTACACCTTC
TRBJ2-3	.	TRBD2	TRBV9	CASSILGTSPTDTQYF	TGTGCCAGCAGCATCTTGGGGACTAGCCCCACAGATACGCAGTATTTT
TRBJ2-7	.	TRBD1	TRBV5-1	CASSTKQTGENEQYF	TGCGCCAGCAGCACGAAGCAGACAGGGGAAAACGAGCAGTACTTC
TRBJ2-7	.	TRBD1	TRBV7-2	CASSLGRGGVGYEQYF	TGTGCCAGCAGCTTAGGTCGAGGGGGCGTGGGCTACGAGCAGTACTTC
TRBJ1-1	.	TRBD1	TRBV5-1	CASSLRQGAGNTEAFF	TGCGCCAGCAGCCTGAGACAGGGGGCCGGGAACACTGAAGCTTTCTTT
TRBJ2-4	.	.	TRBV13	CASSLEEGKTKNIQYF	TGTGCCAGCAGCTTAGAGGAGGGAAAGACCAAAAACATTCAGTACTTC
TRBJ1-1	.	.	TRBV5-4	CASSLFSSTEAFF	TGTGCCAGCAGCTTGTTTAGCAGCACTGAAGCTTTCTTT
TRBJ1-4	.	.	TRBV11-3	CASSLGELSELFF	TGTGCCAGCAGCTTGGGGGAGCTTTCGGAACTGTTTTTT
TRBJ2-5	.	TRBD2	TRBV6-1	CASSEVGSMGGIETQYF	TGTGCCAGCAGTGAAGTCGGGTCAATGGGGGGGATAGAGACCCAGTACTTC
TRBJ1-1	.	.	TRBV27	CASSSRTGNTEAFF	TGTGCCAGCAGTTCGCGGACGGGAAACACTGAAGCTTTCTTT
TRBJ2-7	.	TRBD1	TRBV7-2	CASSRQGREQYF	TGTGCCAGCAGCCGACAGGGGCGAGAGCAGTACTTC
TRBJ1-4	few	.	TRBV25-1	CASSAFSSSTNEKLFF	TGTGCCAGCAGTGCCTTTTCATCCTCAACTAATGAAAAACTGTTTTTT
TRBJ2-2	.	TRBD2	TRBV6-4	CASSDSTSGGATGELFF	TGTGCCAGCAGTGACTCGACTAGCGGGGGGGCCACCGGGGAGCTGTTTTTT
TRBJ1-4	.	.	TRBV29-1	CSVEGRGAGEKLFF	TGCAGCGTTGAGGGTAGGGGCGCAGGTGAAAAACTGTTTTTT